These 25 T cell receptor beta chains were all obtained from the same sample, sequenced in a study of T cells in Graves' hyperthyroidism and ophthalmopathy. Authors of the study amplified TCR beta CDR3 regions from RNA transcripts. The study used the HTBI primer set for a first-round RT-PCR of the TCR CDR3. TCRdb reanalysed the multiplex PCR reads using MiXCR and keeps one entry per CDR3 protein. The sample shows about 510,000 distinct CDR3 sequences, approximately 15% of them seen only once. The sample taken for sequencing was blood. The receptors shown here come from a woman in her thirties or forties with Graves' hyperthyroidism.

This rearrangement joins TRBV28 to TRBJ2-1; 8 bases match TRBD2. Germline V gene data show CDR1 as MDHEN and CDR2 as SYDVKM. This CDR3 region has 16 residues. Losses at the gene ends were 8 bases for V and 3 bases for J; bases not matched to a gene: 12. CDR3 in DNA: TGTGCCAGCCTGGGAGCGGGAGCAAAAGGCTACAATGAGCAGTTCTTC. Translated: CASLGAGAKGYNEQFF.

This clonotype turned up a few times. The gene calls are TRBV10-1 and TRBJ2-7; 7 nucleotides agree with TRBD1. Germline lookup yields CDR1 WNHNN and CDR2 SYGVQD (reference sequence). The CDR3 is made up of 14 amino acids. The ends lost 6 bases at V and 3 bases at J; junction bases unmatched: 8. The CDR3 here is CASRPGTAVYEQYF. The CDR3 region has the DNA TGCGCCAGCAGGCCCGGGACAGCTGTCTACGAGCAGTACTTC.

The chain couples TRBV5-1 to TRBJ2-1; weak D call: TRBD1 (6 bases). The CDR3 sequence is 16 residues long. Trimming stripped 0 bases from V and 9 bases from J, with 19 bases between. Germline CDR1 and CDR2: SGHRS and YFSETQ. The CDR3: CASSLDRDTLVSEQFF. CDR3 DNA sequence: TGCGCCAGCAGCTTGGACCGGGACACCCTAGTAAGTGAGCAGTTCTTC.

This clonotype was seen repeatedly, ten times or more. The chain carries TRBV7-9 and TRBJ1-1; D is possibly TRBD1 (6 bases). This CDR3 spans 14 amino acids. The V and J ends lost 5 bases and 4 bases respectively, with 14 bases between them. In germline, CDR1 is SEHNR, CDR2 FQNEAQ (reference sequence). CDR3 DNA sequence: TGTGCCAGCAGCCGTGGGGGCGGGAGCACTGAAGCTTTCTTT. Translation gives CASSRGGGSTEAFF. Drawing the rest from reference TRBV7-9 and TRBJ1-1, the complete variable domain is DTGVSQNPRHKITKRGQNVTFRCDPISEHNRLYWYRQTLGQGPEFLTYFQNEAQLEKSRLLSDRFSAERPKGSFSTLEIQRTEQGDSAMYLCASSRGGGSTEAFFGQGTRLTVV.

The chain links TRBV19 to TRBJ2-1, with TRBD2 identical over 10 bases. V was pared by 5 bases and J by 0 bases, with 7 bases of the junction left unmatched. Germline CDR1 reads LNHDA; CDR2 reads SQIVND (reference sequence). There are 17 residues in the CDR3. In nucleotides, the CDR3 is TGTGCCAGTAGTCTCAGTCCTAGCGGGAGCTCCTACAATGAGCAGTTCTTC. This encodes CASSLSPSGSSYNEQFF.

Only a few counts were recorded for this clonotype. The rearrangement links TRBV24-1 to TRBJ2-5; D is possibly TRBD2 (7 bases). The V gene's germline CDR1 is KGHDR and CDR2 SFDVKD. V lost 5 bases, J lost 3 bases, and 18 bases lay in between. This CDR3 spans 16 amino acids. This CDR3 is CATSGGGGISKETQYF. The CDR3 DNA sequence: TGTGCCACCAGTGGAGGGGGGGGGATTTCAAAAGAGACCCAGTACTTC.

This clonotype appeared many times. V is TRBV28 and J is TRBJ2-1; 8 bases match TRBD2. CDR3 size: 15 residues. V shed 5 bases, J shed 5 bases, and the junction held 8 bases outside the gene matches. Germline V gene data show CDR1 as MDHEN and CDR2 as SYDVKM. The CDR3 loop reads CASSRTSGRNNEQFF. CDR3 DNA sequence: TGTGCCAGCAGTCGTACTAGCGGTCGGAACAATGAGCAGTTCTTC.

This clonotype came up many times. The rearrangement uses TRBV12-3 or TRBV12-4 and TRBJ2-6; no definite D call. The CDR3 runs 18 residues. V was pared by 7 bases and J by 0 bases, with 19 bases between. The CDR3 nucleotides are TGTGCCAGCACATTATTGGGCGTTTTTTCCTCTGGGGCCAACGTCCTGACTTTC. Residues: CASTLLGVFSSGANVLTF.

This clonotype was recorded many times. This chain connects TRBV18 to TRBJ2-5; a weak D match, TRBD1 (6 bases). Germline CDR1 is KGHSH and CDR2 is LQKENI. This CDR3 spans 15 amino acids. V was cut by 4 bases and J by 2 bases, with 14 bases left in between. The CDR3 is CASSLRDNFQETQYF. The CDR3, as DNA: TGTGCCAGCTCACTTAGGGACAACTTTCAAGAGACCCAGTACTTC.

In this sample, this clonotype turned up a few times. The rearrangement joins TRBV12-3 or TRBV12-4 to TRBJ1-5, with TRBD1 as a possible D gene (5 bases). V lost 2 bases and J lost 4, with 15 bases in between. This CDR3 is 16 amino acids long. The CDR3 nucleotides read TGTGCCAGCAGTTTATCCCCCTACGGGGGAAATCAGCCCCAGCATTTT. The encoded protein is CASSLSPYGGNQPQHF.

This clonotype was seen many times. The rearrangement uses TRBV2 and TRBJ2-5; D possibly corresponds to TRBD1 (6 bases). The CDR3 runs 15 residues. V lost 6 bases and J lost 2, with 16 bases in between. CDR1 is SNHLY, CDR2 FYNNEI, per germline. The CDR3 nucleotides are TGTGCCAGCAGCGCGCGAGACAGGATTCAAGAGACCCAGTACTTC. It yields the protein CASSARDRIQETQYF.

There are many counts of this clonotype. In DNA, the CDR3 is TGCAGTGCTAGAGAGGGGGGCCCGGAGACCCAGTACTTC. Translated, it gives CSAREGGPETQYF. The rearrangement links TRBV20-1 to TRBJ2-5; either TRBD1 or TRBD2 may supply D (6 bases each). Germline V lookup: CDR1 DFQATT, CDR2 SNEGSKA (reference sequence). V lost 0 bases, J lost 5 bases, and 10 bases lay in between. This CDR3 contains 13 residues.

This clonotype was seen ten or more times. This CDR3 reads CASGLDRGYGYTF. Here the CDR3 DNA reads TGTGCTAGTGGTTTGGACAGGGGCTATGGCTACACCTTC. This sequence joins TRBV12-5 and TRBJ1-2, with 7 bases that match TRBD1. Germline loops: CDR1 LGHNT, CDR2 FRNRAP. V shed 1 base, J shed 4 bases, and the junction held 0 bases outside the gene matches. CDR3 length: 13 residues. The entire variable domain, with the rest obtained from reference TRBV12-5 and TRBJ1-2, is as follows: DARVTQTPRHKVTEMGQEVTMRCQPILGHNTVFWYRQTMMQGLELLAYFRNRAPLDDSGMPKDRFSAEMPDATLATLKIQPSEPRDSAVYFCASGLDRGYGYTFGSGTRLTVV.

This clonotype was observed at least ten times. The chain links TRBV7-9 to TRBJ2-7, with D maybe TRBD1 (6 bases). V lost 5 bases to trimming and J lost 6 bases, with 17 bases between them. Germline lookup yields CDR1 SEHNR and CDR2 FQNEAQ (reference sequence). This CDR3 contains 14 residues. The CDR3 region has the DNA TGTGCCAGCAGCCCCCGAACCACAGGGACCGAGCAGTACTTC. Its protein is CASSPRTTGTEQYF.

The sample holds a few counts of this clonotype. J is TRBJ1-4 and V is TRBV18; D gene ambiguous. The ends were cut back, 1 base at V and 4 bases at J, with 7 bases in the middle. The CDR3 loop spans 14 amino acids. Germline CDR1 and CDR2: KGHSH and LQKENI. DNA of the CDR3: TGTGCCAGCTCACCACGGCAGGATAATGAAAAACTGTTTTTT. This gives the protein CASSPRQDNEKLFF.

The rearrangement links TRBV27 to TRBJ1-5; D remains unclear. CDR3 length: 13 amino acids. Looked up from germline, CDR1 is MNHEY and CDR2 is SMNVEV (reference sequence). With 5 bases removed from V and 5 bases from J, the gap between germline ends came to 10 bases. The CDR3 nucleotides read TGTGCCAGCAGTCGGGGAACGGATCAGCCCCAGCATTTT. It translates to CASSRGTDQPQHF.

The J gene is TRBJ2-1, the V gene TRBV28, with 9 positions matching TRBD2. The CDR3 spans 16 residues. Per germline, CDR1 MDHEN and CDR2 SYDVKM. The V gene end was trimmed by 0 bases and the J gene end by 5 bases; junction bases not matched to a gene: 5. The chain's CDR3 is CASSLWSSGSHNEQFF. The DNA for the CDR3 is TGTGCCAGCAGTTTATGGAGTAGCGGGAGTCACAATGAGCAGTTCTTC.

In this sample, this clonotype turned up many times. In DNA, the CDR3 is TGTGCCAGCAGCACCGGGACCACGAGTAATCAGCCCCAGCATTTT. Its translation: CASSTGTTSNQPQHF. This chain connects TRBV6-2 or TRBV6-3 to TRBJ1-5; tentative D call: TRBD1 (5 bases). V dropped 6 bases and J dropped 4 bases, with 16 bases sitting between them. There are 15 residues in the CDR3. CDR1 is MNHEY and CDR2 is SVGEGT in the germline V gene.

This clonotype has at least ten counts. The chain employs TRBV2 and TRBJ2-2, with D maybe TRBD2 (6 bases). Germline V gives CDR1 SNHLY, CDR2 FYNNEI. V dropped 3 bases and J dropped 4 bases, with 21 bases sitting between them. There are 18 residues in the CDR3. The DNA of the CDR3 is TGTGCCAGCAGTGACTATCGCCTTGGGGGAGGACCCACCGGGGAGCTGTTTTTT. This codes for CASSDYRLGGGPTGELFF.

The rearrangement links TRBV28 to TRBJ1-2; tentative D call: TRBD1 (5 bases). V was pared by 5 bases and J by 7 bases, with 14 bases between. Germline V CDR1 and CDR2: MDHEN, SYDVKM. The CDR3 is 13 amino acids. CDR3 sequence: CASSGGDRCGYTF. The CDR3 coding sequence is TGTGCCAGCAGTGGGGGAGACAGATGTGGCTACACCTTC.

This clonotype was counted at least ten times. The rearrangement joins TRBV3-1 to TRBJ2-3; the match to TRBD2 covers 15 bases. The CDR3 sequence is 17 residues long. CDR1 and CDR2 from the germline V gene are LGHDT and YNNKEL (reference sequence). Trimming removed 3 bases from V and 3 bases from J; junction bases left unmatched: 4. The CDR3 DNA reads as TGTGCCAGCAGCCAGGGACTAGCGGGAGGTCTTACAGATACGCAGTATTTT. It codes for CASSQGLAGGLTDTQYF.

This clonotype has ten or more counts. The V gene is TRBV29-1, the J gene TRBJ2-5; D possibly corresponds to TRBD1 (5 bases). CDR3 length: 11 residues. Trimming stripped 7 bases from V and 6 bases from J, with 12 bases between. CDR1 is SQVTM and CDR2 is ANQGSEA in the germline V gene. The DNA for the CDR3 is TGCAGCGGCGACAGAGGAAAGACCCAGTACTTC. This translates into CSGDRGKTQYF.

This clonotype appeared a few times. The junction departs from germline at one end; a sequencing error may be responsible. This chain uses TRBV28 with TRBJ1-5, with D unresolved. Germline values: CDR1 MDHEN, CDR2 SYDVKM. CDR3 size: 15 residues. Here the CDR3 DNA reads TGTGCCAGCAGTTTATCCTCCGGGAACAATCAACCCCAGCATTTT. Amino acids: CASSLSSGNNQPQHF.

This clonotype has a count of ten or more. The CDR3 reads CASRAGQGLFVGELFF. In nucleotides, the CDR3 is TGTGCCAGCAGGGCTGGACAGGGCCTCTTCGTCGGGGAGCTGTTTTTT. The chain couples TRBV27 to TRBJ2-2; 8 bases are shared with TRBD1. V gave up 6 bases and J gave up 7 bases; unmatched junction bases: 13. Per germline, CDR1 MNHEY and CDR2 SMNVEV (reference sequence). This CDR3 comprises 16 residues.

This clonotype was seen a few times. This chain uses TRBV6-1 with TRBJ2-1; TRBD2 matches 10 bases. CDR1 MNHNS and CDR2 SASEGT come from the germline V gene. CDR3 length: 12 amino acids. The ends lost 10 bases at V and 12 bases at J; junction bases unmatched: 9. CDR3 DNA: TGTGCCACCGGGACTAGCGCCCTTGTGCAGTTCTTC. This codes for CATGTSALVQFF.